The 18 T cell receptor beta chains below all came from one sample that was sequenced in a study of blood T cell repertoires in COVID-19. TCRdb's table, derived via immunoSEQ multiplex PCR, lists solely in-frame clones and lacks some. The repertoire holds 250,000 to 350,000 clones, over 80% seen once, with about 4% in the top ten. Specimen: peripheral blood. The receptors were gathered from a woman aged 50 to 65 with active or convalescent COVID-19.

V is TRBV7-9 and J is TRBJ2-7; 7 bases match TRBD2. Germline trimming cut 0 bases from V and 6 bases from J; bases unmatched to any gene: 8. The CDR3 sequence is 15 residues long. Germline CDR1 SEHNR, CDR2 FQNEAQ (reference sequence). CDR3 DNA: TGTGCCAGCAGCTTAGCGCGGGAGTCGGGGCCCGAGCAGTACTTC. Its protein product is CASSLARESGPEQYF.

The V call is TRBV5-1, the J call TRBJ2-1; 9 bases match TRBD2. Looked up from germline, CDR1 is SGHRS and CDR2 is YFSETQ. The CDR3 length is 15 residues. The V and J ends lost 1 base and 5 bases, in that order; junction bases with no gene match: 4. CDR3 sequence reads: CASSLPGGRDNEQFF. CDR3 nucleotides: TGCGCCAGCAGCTTGCCTGGCGGGAGGGACAATGAGCAGTTCTTC.

This clone was picked up a small number of times. The chain couples TRBV5-1 to TRBJ1-2; D gene ambiguous. This CDR3 has 12 amino acids. The germline V and J ends were trimmed by 0 bases and 8 bases, with 8 bases remaining between them. The germline V gene encodes CDR1 SGHRS and CDR2 YFSETQ. The CDR3, as DNA: TGCGCCAGCAGCTTGGGTAGTTACGGCTACACCTTC. Protein product: CASSLGSYGYTF.

V usage is TRBV24-1 and J usage is TRBJ2-3; D may be TRBD2 (6 bases). V lost 4 bases and J 4 bases, leaving 14 bases between the germline ends. This CDR3 region has 15 residues. Germline assignment: CDR1 KGHDR and CDR2 SFDVKD. DNA for the CDR3: TGTGCCACCAGTGACCCTCGACTAGGGTCAGATACGCAGTATTTT. This translates into CATSDPRLGSDTQYF.

This clone was seen a few times. This sequence joins TRBV5-1 and TRBJ1-2; TRBD1 aligns across 8 bases. Germline V CDR1 and CDR2: SGHRS, YFSETQ. The CDR3 extends over 13 amino acids. V trimming: 4 bases; J trimming: 5 bases; junction bases outside the gene matches: 4. The CDR3 spells CASSQGQAYGYTF. The CDR3 nucleotides read TGCGCCAGCAGCCAGGGACAGGCTTATGGCTACACCTTC.

The rearrangement links TRBV6-5 to TRBJ2-5, with 14 bases lining up with TRBD2. Trimming cost V 11 bases and J 4 bases; bases outside gene matches: 6. CDR3 length: 14 residues. CDR1 MNHEY and CDR2 SVGAGI come from the germline V gene. The CDR3 nucleotides read TGTGCCGCCCGACTAGCGGGAGGGCGAGAGACCCAGTACTTC. It yields the protein CAARLAGGRETQYF.

The chain employs TRBV6-4 and TRBJ1-1; 7 nucleotides line up with TRBD1. Per the germline V gene, CDR1 is MRHNA and CDR2 is SNTAGT. The CDR3 runs 13 residues. V trimming: 5 bases; J trimming: 4 bases; junction bases outside the gene matches: 4. CDR3 residues: CASSRQGSTEAFF. CDR3 in DNA: TGTGCCAGCAGTAGACAGGGAAGCACTGAAGCTTTCTTT.

V gene TRBV19 combines with J gene TRBJ2-3, with TRBD2 matching 10 bases. V was clipped by 6 bases and J by 1 base; unmatched bases: 4. There are 15 residues in the CDR3. CDR1 is LNHDA, CDR2 SQIVND, per germline (reference sequence). This chain's CDR3 is CASSTGTSGTDTQYF. In nucleotides, the CDR3 is TGTGCCAGTAGCACCGGGACTAGCGGCACAGATACGCAGTATTTT.

The chain recombines TRBV5-1 with TRBJ2-3; 8 bases line up with TRBD1. The CDR3 length is 15 residues. Germline V gene lookup returns CDR1 SGHRS and CDR2 YFSETQ. The trim removed 0 bases at V and 3 bases at J, leaving 3 bases unmatched. DNA for the CDR3: TGCGCCAGCAGCTTGGGGGACAGGCTTACAGATACGCAGTATTTT. Translated, it gives CASSLGDRLTDTQYF.

This chain joins TRBV27 and TRBJ2-1; 11 positions agree with TRBD2. Germline values: CDR1 MNHEY, CDR2 SMNVEV (reference sequence). The CDR3 has 14 amino acids. Trimming took 6 bases from V and 9 from J; bases not matched to a gene: 7. The CDR3 loop is CASREITSGGEQFF. CDR3 DNA: TGTGCCAGCAGAGAGATCACTAGCGGGGGTGAGCAGTTCTTC.

CDR3 nucleotides: TGTGCCAGCAGGCTAAGCACAGATACGCAGTATTTT. This gives the protein CASRLSTDTQYF. The rearrangement joins TRBV12-3 or TRBV12-4 to TRBJ2-3; no reliable D call. The CDR3 length is 12 residues. V was pared by 6 bases and J by 0 bases, with 4 bases between.

The V and J genes are TRBV5-4 and TRBJ2-5, with D maybe TRBD2 (5 bases). V lost 4 bases and J 2 bases, leaving 12 bases between the germline ends. This CDR3 is 14 amino acids long. Germline CDR1 reads SGHNT; CDR2 reads YYREEE (reference sequence). CDR3 coding DNA: TGTGCCAGCAGCCCTTGGACTTCACAAGAGACCCAGTACTTC. This sequence encodes CASSPWTSQETQYF.

Only a few counts were recorded for this clone. The rearrangement uses TRBV14 and TRBJ2-7; D remains ambiguous. The CDR3 is 11 residues long. Germline CDR1 and CDR2: SGHDN and FVKESK. V was trimmed by 3 bases and J by 2 bases, leaving 2 bases between them. The CDR3 protein is CASSHTYEQYF. The DNA for the CDR3 is TGTGCCAGCAGCCATACCTACGAGCAGTACTTC.

The chain joins TRBV2 to TRBJ1-4; no clear D. Germline CDR1 is SNHLY and CDR2 is FYNNEI. V gave up 6 bases and J gave up 3 bases, with 17 bases separating them. The CDR3 extends over 16 amino acids. In nucleotides, the CDR3 is TGTGCCAGCAGCAACACAGACGGGGTGGCTAATGAAAAACTGTTTTTT. Residues: CASSNTDGVANEKLFF.

The rearrangement uses TRBV9 and TRBJ1-3; D ambiguous. The CDR3 runs 16 residues. CDR1 is SGDLS and CDR2 is YYNGEE in the germline V gene. The germline V and J ends were trimmed by 4 bases and 0 bases, with 14 bases remaining between them. The CDR3 sequence: CASSPTVMSSGNTIYF. The CDR3 bases are TGTGCCAGCAGCCCTACCGTTATGAGCTCTGGAAACACCATATATTTT.

The chain carries TRBV9 and TRBJ2-1; 9 bases align to TRBD2. The CDR3 is 16 amino acids. Germline V CDR1 and CDR2: SGDLS, YYNGEE. Trimming at V came to 3 bases and at J to 9 bases, leaving 13 bases not matched to a gene. CDR3 loop: CASSALTGTSLTEQFF. Written as DNA, the CDR3 is TGTGCCAGCAGCGCCCTCACCGGGACTAGCCTAACTGAGCAGTTCTTC. The whole variable domain, filled in from reference TRBV9 and TRBJ2-1, reads DSGVTQTPKHLITATGQRVTLRCSPRSGDLSVYWYQQSLDQGLQFLIQYYNGEERAKGNILERFSAQQFPDLHSELNLSSLELGDSALYFCASSALTGTSLTEQFFGPGTRLTVL.

The chain uses TRBV2 and TRBJ2-2; TRBD2 aligns across 10 bases. Germline V CDR1 and CDR2: SNHLY, FYNNEI. The CDR3 spans 15 residues. Trimming cost V 6 bases and J 4 bases; bases outside gene matches: 5. The CDR3 loop is CASRAGLAVTGELFF. CDR3 nucleotide sequence: TGTGCCAGCAGAGCCGGACTAGCGGTCACCGGGGAGCTGTTTTTT.

The chain has TRBV18 and TRBJ1-3; TRBD1 might be the D (6 bases). The CDR3 is 15 amino acids. Trimming took 4 bases from V and 2 from J, leaving 12 bases between them. The germline V gene encodes CDR1 KGHSH and CDR2 LQKENI. The CDR3, as DNA: TGTGCCAGCTCACAAGGGGGAACGGCTGGAAACACCATATATTTT. It translates to CASSQGGTAGNTIYF.